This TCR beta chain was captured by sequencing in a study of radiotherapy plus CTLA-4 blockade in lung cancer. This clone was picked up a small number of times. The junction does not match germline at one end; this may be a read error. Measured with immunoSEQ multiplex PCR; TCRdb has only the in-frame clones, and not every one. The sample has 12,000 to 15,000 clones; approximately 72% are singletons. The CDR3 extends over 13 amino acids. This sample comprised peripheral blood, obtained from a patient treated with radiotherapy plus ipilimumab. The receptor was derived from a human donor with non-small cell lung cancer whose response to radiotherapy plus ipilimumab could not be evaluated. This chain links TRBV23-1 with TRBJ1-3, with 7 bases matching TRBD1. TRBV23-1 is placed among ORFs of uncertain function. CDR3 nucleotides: TGCGCCAGCAGTCTATTTATCGGACAGGCGATTTGTTTT. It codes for CASSLFIGQAICF.